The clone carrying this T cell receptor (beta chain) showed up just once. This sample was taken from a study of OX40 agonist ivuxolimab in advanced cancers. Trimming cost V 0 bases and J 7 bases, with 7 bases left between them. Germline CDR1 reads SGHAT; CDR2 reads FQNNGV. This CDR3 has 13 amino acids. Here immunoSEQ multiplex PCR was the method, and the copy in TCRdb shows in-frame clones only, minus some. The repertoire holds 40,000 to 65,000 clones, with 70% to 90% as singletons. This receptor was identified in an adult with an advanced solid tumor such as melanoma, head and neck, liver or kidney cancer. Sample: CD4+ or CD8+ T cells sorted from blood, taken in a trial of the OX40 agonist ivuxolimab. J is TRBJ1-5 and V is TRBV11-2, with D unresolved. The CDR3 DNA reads TGTGCCAGCAGCTTAGATAGTAGACAGCCCCAGCATTTT. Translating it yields CASSLDSRQPQHF. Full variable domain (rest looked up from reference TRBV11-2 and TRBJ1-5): EAGVAQSPRYKIIEKRQSVAFWCNPISGHATLYWYQQILGQGPKLLIQFQNNGVVDDSQLPKDRFSAERLKGVDSTLKIQPAKLEDSAVYLCASSLDSRQPQHFGDGTRLSIL.